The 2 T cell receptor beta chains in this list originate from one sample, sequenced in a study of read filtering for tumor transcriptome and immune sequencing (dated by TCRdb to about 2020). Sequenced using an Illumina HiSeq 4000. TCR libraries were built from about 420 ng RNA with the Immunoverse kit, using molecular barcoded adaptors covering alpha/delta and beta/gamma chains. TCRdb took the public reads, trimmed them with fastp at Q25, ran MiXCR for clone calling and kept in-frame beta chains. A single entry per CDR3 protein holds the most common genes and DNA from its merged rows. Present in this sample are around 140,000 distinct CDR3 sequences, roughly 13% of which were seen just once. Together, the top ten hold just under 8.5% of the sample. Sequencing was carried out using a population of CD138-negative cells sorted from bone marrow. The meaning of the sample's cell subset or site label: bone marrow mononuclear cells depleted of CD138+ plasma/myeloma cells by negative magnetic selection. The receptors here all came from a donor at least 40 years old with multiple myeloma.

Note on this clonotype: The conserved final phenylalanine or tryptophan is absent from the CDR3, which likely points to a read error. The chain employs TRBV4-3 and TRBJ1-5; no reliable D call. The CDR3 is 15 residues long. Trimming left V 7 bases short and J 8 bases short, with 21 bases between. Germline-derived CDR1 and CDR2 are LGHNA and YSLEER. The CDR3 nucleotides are TGCGCCAGCACCTCGGGCCAGGACGATGTGGAGCCCCAGCATTAT. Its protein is CASTSGQDDVEPQHY.

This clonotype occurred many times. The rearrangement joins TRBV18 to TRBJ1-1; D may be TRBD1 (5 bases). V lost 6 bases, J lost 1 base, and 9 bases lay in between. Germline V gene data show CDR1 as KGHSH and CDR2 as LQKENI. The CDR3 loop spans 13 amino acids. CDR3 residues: CASSGGGNTEAFF. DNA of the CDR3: TGTGCCAGCTCCGGCGGGGGGAACACTGAAGCTTTCTTT.